Presented here are 29 T cell receptor beta chains from one specimen sequenced in a study of T cells after yellow fever vaccination. TCRdb analysed the 5' RACE reads with MiXCR anew, one entry per CDR3 protein. Counted here are nearly 300,000 distinct CDR3 sequences, less than 9.5% occurring once; the ten biggest clones make up 3% to 3.5%. The sample in question was CD4+ T cells sorted from PBMCs, obtained 5 days after the yellow fever booster vaccination. Receptor source: a man aged 18 to 30 who received the YFV17D yellow fever vaccine.

This clonotype has at least ten counts. The rearrangement links TRBV7-9 to TRBJ2-3, with D possibly being TRBD1 (5 bases). Trimming shortened V by 4 bases and J by 1 base, and 15 bases separated the two germline ends. This CDR3 contains 16 residues. The germline V gene has CDR1 SEHNR and CDR2 FQNEAQ (reference sequence). The CDR3 sequence: CASSSDGREGTDTQYF. DNA for the CDR3: TGTGCCAGCAGCTCCGATGGCAGGGAAGGCACAGATACGCAGTATTTT.

This clonotype turned up a few times. This chain links TRBV28 with TRBJ1-5; tentative D call: TRBD1 (6 bases). The CDR3 has 18 residues. The V end lost 6 bases, the J end lost 1 base, and 22 bases lay between the germline ends. Germline CDR1 MDHEN, CDR2 SYDVKM. CDR3 sequence: CASRISLGARRSNQPQHF. CDR3 sequence (DNA): TGTGCCAGCAGGATAAGTCTGGGGGCGAGAAGAAGCAATCAGCCCCAGCATTTT. Together with reference TRBV28 and TRBJ1-5, the CDR3 gives the full variable domain: DVKVTQSSRYLVKRTGEKVFLECVQDMDHENMFWYRQDPGLGLRLIYFSYDVKMKEKGDIPEGYSVSREKKERFSLILESASTNQTSMYLCASRISLGARRSNQPQHFGDGTRLSIL.

The rearrangement uses TRBV7-9 and TRBJ2-5; D may correspond to TRBD1 or TRBD2 (6 bases each). CDR1 SEHNR and CDR2 FQNEAQ come from the germline V gene (reference sequence). This CDR3 spans 14 amino acids. V shed 6 bases and J shed 4 bases, with 15 bases lying between them. DNA of the CDR3: TGTGCCAGCAGTTCCCTGTGGGGGGCAGAGACCCAGTACTTC. It specifies CASSSLWGAETQYF.

This clonotype appeared many times. In DNA, the CDR3 is TGTGCCAGCAGCCCTCAACTAACTGCGGGAGATGAAGCTTTCTTT. Translation gives CASSPQLTAGDEAFF. The gene calls are TRBV7-2 and TRBJ1-1; D call uncertain. Germline CDR1 and CDR2: SGHTA and FQGNSA. V was trimmed by 5 bases and J by 7 bases, leaving 20 bases between them. The CDR3 loop spans 15 amino acids.

The V gene is TRBV19, the J gene TRBJ1-2; the D is unclear. CDR1 is LNHDA and CDR2 is SQIVND in the germline V gene (reference sequence). Trimming pared 5 bases from V and 0 bases from J, leaving 13 bases between. This CDR3 is 15 amino acids long. CDR3 nucleotides: TGTGCCAGTAGTTTCCCGGGGATCTCTAACTATGGCTACACCTTC. This encodes CASSFPGISNYGYTF.

The rearrangement uses TRBV9 and TRBJ1-2; maybe TRBD1 (5 bases). The ends were cut back, 0 bases at V and 2 bases at J, with 5 bases in the middle. Per germline, CDR1 SGDLS and CDR2 YYNGEE. This CDR3 is built from 13 residues. The CDR3 nucleotides read TGTGCCAGCAGCGTAGCAGGGAACTATGGCTACACCTTC. Translated: CASSVAGNYGYTF.

The CDR3 here is CASSLRRGDTQYF. CDR3 coding DNA: TGTGCCAGCAGCTTAAGGCGTGGAGATACGCAGTATTTT. This chain links TRBV13 with TRBJ2-3; D is unclear. In germline, CDR1 is PRHDT, CDR2 FYEKMQ (reference sequence). This CDR3 has 13 residues. With 2 bases removed from V and 5 bases from J, the gap between germline ends came to 8 bases.

This clonotype was detected only a few times. The CDR3 loop reads CASSFLDNQPQHF. Written as DNA, the CDR3 is TGTGCCAGCAGCTTTCTTGACAATCAGCCCCAGCATTTT. The V gene is TRBV7-2, the J gene TRBJ1-5, with D unresolved. The germline V gene encodes CDR1 SGHTA and CDR2 FQGNSA. V gave up 3 bases and J gave up 3 bases, with 6 bases separating them. The CDR3 sequence is 13 residues long.

DNA of the CDR3: TGTGCCAGCAGCTTCCAGGGATCTTACGAGCAGTACGTC. Its translation is CASSFQGSYEQYV. J is TRBJ2-7 and V is TRBV6-2 or TRBV6-3, with D possibly being TRBD1 (5 bases). Germline-derived CDR1 and CDR2 are MNHEY and SVGEGT. With 6 bases removed from V and 4 bases from J, the gap between germline ends came to 13 bases. The CDR3 totals 13 residues.

A few counts support this clonotype. The chain employs TRBV11-2 and TRBJ2-7; 9 bases are shared with TRBD1. V was pared by 3 bases and J by 1 base, with 10 bases of the junction left unmatched. Germline values: CDR1 SGHAT, CDR2 FQNNGV. This CDR3 is built from 17 residues. This CDR3 is CASSFGQGTGFSYEQYV. The DNA for the CDR3 is TGTGCCAGCAGCTTTGGGCAGGGGACAGGGTTTTCCTACGAGCAGTACGTC.

This clonotype has just a few counts. The V call is TRBV5-6, the J call TRBJ1-2; D is uncertain. The CDR3 has 14 residues. V lost 4 bases to trimming and J lost 5 bases, with 15 bases between them. Germline V gene lookup returns CDR1 SGHDT and CDR2 YYEEEE. The CDR3 loop reads CASSAILVRYGYTF. The CDR3 DNA sequence: TGTGCCAGCAGCGCGATCCTGGTGCGGTATGGCTACACCTTC.

Many counts were recorded for this clonotype. The chain recombines TRBV5-1 with TRBJ1-2, with D possibly TRBD1 on 5 matching bases. The CDR3 runs to 14 residues. V lost 4 bases and J 0 bases, leaving 10 bases between the germline ends. Germline CDR1 is SGHRS and CDR2 is YFSETQ. In DNA, the CDR3 is TGCGCCAGCAGCGCGGGACCTCCTAACTATGGCTACACCTTC. Translation: CASSAGPPNYGYTF.

The table lists this clonotype with a count of one. The CDR3 DNA reads TGTGCCAGCAGCGGCCCCGGACAGGCGGAGCAGTTCTTC. It translates to CASSGPGQAEQFF. The gene calls are TRBV12-3 or TRBV12-4 and TRBJ2-1; 7 nucleotides match TRBD1. The ends lost 6 bases at V and 10 bases at J; junction bases unmatched: 9. This CDR3 is built from 13 residues.

V usage is TRBV7-9 and J usage is TRBJ2-5, with D uncertain. The germline V and J ends were trimmed by 3 bases and 1 base, with 9 bases remaining between them. The V gene's germline CDR1 is SEHNR and CDR2 FQNEAQ (reference sequence). This CDR3 region has 14 residues. The CDR3 DNA sequence: TGTGCCAGCAGCTTCCTAACACCCCAAGAGACCCAGTACTTC. Its protein product is CASSFLTPQETQYF.

The V gene is TRBV6-5, the J gene TRBJ2-5; possible D gene TRBD1, 5 bases. Germline assignment: CDR1 MNHEY and CDR2 SVGAGI. This CDR3 contains 14 residues. The V gene lost 6 bases and the J gene lost 8 bases, with 19 bases spanning the gap. The CDR3 sequence is CASSYDGHPATQYF. DNA of the CDR3: TGTGCCAGCAGCTACGACGGACACCCTGCTACCCAGTACTTC.

This clonotype has a count of ten or more. The chain joins TRBV20-1 to TRBJ1-1; 8 nucleotides line up with TRBD1. Trimming at V came to 5 bases and at J to 10 bases, leaving 9 bases not matched to a gene. CDR1 is DFQATT, CDR2 SNEGSKA, per germline (reference sequence). The CDR3 contains 12 residues. The CDR3 nucleotides read TGCAGTGCTCCGGACAGGGCATTGGTAGCTTTCTTT. The encoded protein is CSAPDRALVAFF.

The V gene is TRBV5-1, the J gene TRBJ2-3; maybe TRBD1 (5 bases). Per the germline V gene, CDR1 is SGHRS and CDR2 is YFSETQ. This CDR3 has 16 amino acids. Trimming shortened V by 4 bases and J by 7 bases, and 22 bases separated the two germline ends. The CDR3 loop is CASSLEAGYGAHTQYF. CDR3 coding DNA: TGCGCCAGCAGCCTGGAAGCAGGGTATGGCGCACATACGCAGTATTTT.

The chain recombines TRBV5-1 with TRBJ2-7; maybe TRBD1 (5 bases). CDR1 is SGHRS and CDR2 is YFSETQ in the germline V gene. V lost 7 bases, J lost 6 bases, and 11 bases lay in between. The CDR3 spans 11 residues. In DNA form, the CDR3 reads TGCGCCAGCGCCCAGGGCGGCGAGCAGTACTTC. Amino acids: CASAQGGEQYF.

This clonotype was found a few times. This chain uses TRBV12-3 or TRBV12-4 with TRBJ2-5; 9 bases are a match to TRBD1. CDR3 size: 14 residues. V was pared by 6 bases and J by 4 bases, with 6 bases of the junction left unmatched. DNA of the CDR3: TGTGCCAGCAGCGGGACAGGGCGTCGAGAGACCCAGTACTTC. Its translation: CASSGTGRRETQYF.

The sample holds a few counts of this clonotype. The genes are TRBV10-3 and TRBJ1-3; possible D gene TRBD1, 5 bases. Trimming stripped 4 bases from V and 2 bases from J, with 18 bases between. This CDR3 contains 17 residues. Looked up from germline, CDR1 is ENHRY and CDR2 is SYGVKD. The CDR3: CAISAPGGTQPGNTIYF. CDR3 nucleotides: TGTGCCATCAGTGCCCCTGGGGGAACTCAGCCTGGAAACACCATATATTTT.

There are a few counts of this clonotype. The V and J genes are TRBV20-1 and TRBJ1-5, with a possible D match to TRBD1 (6 bases). The CDR3 runs to 16 residues. V was cut by 2 bases and J by 4 bases, with 18 bases left in between. Germline-derived CDR1 and CDR2 are DFQATT and SNEGSKA (reference sequence). CDR3 protein: CSARPPSTGWNQPQHF. The CDR3 DNA sequence: TGCAGTGCTAGACCACCCTCGACAGGCTGGAATCAGCCCCAGCATTTT.

This clonotype was counted between two and nine times. V and J are TRBV4-3 and TRBJ1-2; the D gene is possibly TRBD1 (6 bases). Germline V gene data show CDR1 as LGHNA and CDR2 as YSLEER. This CDR3 comprises 15 residues. Trimming stripped 0 bases from V and 5 bases from J, with 13 bases between. The CDR3 here is CASSQEVGTPYGYTF. CDR3 in DNA: TGCGCCAGCAGCCAAGAAGTCGGGACACCTTATGGCTACACCTTC.

This clonotype was found a few times. V is TRBV12-3 or TRBV12-4 and J is TRBJ2-7; D may be TRBD1 (5 bases). Trimming removed 3 bases from V and 5 bases from J, with 11 bases in between. This CDR3 has 13 residues. The DNA for the CDR3 is TGTGCCAGCAGTTTGGGCAGGGTCCACGAGCAGTACTTC. Its protein is CASSLGRVHEQYF.

The chain recombines TRBV18 with TRBJ2-5; D remains unclear. The V end lost 1 base, the J end lost 1 base, and 7 bases lay between the germline ends. There are 14 residues in the CDR3. From germline, CDR1 is KGHSH and CDR2 LQKENI. The CDR3 sequence is CASSPLSSQETQYF. CDR3 DNA sequence: TGTGCCAGCTCACCACTCTCCAGCCAAGAGACCCAGTACTTC.

The chain has TRBV6-5 and TRBJ2-1, with TRBD2 matching over 7 bases. V was clipped by 7 bases and J by 4 bases; unmatched bases: 7. Germline V CDR1 and CDR2: MNHEY, SVGAGI. This CDR3 has 14 residues. The CDR3 DNA sequence: TGTGCCAGCACGAGAGCGGGGAGTTACAATGAGCAGTTCTTC. Translation gives CASTRAGSYNEQFF.

The chain employs TRBV4-1 and TRBJ1-3; D gene unclear. This CDR3 region has 15 residues. V was shortened by 2 bases and J by 0 bases, with 8 bases between the two germline ends. Germline CDR1 MGHRA, CDR2 YSYEKL. Here the CDR3 DNA reads TGCGCCAGCAGCCAACCCTTCATCTCTGGAAACACCATATATTTT. This codes for CASSQPFISGNTIYF.

Details on this clonotype: This may be a read error: a much more frequent sequence differs by one nucleotide. This is likely a read error, given that the CDR3 carries no conserved phenylalanine or tryptophan at its end. V and J are TRBV3-1 and TRBJ2-1, with D perhaps being TRBD1 or TRBD2 (5 bases each). Trimming took 3 bases from V and 6 from J, leaving 15 bases between them. Germline values: CDR1 LGHDT, CDR2 YNNKEL (reference sequence). The length of the CDR3 is 15 residues. The CDR3 here is CASSQHRDAPNEQFL. CDR3 bases: TGTGCCAGCAGCCAGCATCGGGACGCTCCCAATGAGCAGTTCCTC.

The sample holds a few counts of this clonotype. In nucleotides, the CDR3 is TGTGCCAGCAGTTTCTTCACTAGCGGGGGGGCCGGGGAGCTGTTTTTT. Its protein is CASSFFTSGGAGELFF. The chain recombines TRBV27 with TRBJ2-2; 13 bases are a match to TRBD2. CDR3 length equals 16 residues. CDR1 is MNHEY and CDR2 is SMNVEV in the germline V gene (reference sequence). V was pared by 3 bases and J by 6 bases, with 4 bases of the junction left unmatched.

This chain links TRBV3-1 with TRBJ1-2; TRBD1 agrees at 7 bases. Looked up from germline, CDR1 is LGHDT and CDR2 is YNNKEL (reference sequence). V shed 0 bases and J 5 bases; nucleotides not matched to a gene: 9. The CDR3 consists of 16 residues. CDR3 residues: CASSQDWDRLGYGYTF. In DNA form, the CDR3 reads TGTGCCAGCAGCCAAGACTGGGACAGATTAGGATATGGCTACACCTTC. Full variable domain (rest looked up from reference TRBV3-1 and TRBJ1-2): DTAVSQTPKYLVTQMGNDKSIKCEQNLGHDTMYWYKQDSKKFLKIMFSYNNKELIINETVPNRFSPKSPDKAHLNLHINSLELGDSAVYFCASSQDWDRLGYGYTFGSGTRLTVV.